This is a list of T cell receptor beta chains from one sample in a study of cytomegalovirus exposure and HLA in healthy donors. This table comes from immunoSEQ multiplex PCR, and its TCRdb copy is limited to in-frame clones, with some not included. The sample's table shows 150,000 or so clones. Material for sequencing was PBMCs. These receptors were collected from a woman younger than 35 in good health and CMV-seronegative. Both conserved end residues are part of each CDR3. D genes are given only for firm matches. Some rows mark clone size as missing; the rest say once, few, many or name a class of expanded clone.

abundance	d_gene	j_gene	v_gene	CDR3aa	CDR3nt
-	-	TRBJ1-2	TRBV9	CASSSTGITYGYTF	TGTGCCAGCAGCTCCACAGGGATTACCTATGGCTACACCTTC
-	TRBD1	TRBJ1-2	TRBV6-5	CASSYQGQDGYTF	TGTGCCAGCAGTTACCAGGGACAGGATGGCTACACCTTC
-	-	TRBJ1-4	TRBV4-3	CASSQDRRQAGEKLFF	TGCGCCAGCAGCCAAGATAGACGGCAGGCTGGTGAAAAACTGTTTTTT
-	-	TRBJ2-6	TRBV6-1	CASSARSSGANVLTF	TGTGCCAGCAGTGCCCGGAGCTCTGGGGCCAACGTCCTGACTTTC
-	TRBD2	TRBJ2-3	TRBV5-4	CASRIGTSRPSTDTQYF	TGTGCCAGCAGAATCGGGACTAGCCGGCCTAGCACAGATACGCAGTATTTT
-	-	TRBJ1-4	TRBV5-6	CASSAGLRTLFF	TGTGCCAGCAGCGCGGGACTTCGGACGTTGTTTTTT
-	-	TRBJ2-5	TRBV7-9	CASSLDFRETQYF	TGTGCCAGCAGCTTAGACTTCCGAGAGACCCAGTACTTC
-	-	TRBJ1-1	TRBV19	CASSMDTGQVPNTEAFF	TGTGCCAGTAGTATGGACACGGGACAAGTCCCGAACACTGAAGCTTTCTTT
medium-sized	TRBD1	TRBJ1-4	TRBV5-1	CASSLVPQGAREKLFF	TGCGCCAGCAGCTTGGTACCCCAGGGGGCCCGAGAAAAACTGTTTTTT
-	-	TRBJ1-1	TRBV29-1	CSVGGGTEAFF	TGCAGCGTTGGGGGGGGAACTGAGGCTTTCTTT
-	-	TRBJ1-3	TRBV7-9	CASSQGQEISGNTIYF	TGTGCCAGCAGTCAGGGGCAGGAGATCTCTGGAAACACCATATATTTT
-	TRBD2	TRBJ2-1	TRBV6-1	CASRIRLGGYNEQFF	TGTGCCAGCAGGATCAGGCTGGGAGGGTACAATGAGCAGTTCTTC
-	-	TRBJ1-3	TRBV7-2	CASSLYMTGNSGNTIYF	TGTGCCAGCAGCTTATATATGACAGGAAACTCTGGAAACACCATATATTTT
-	TRBD2	TRBJ2-3	TRBV9	CASSVGTRTSVPTDTQYF	TGTGCCAGCAGCGTAGGGACCAGGACTAGCGTTCCCACAGATACGCAGTATTTT
-	-	TRBJ1-4	TRBV7-2	CASSLGGGEKLFF	TGTGCCAGCAGCTTAGGGGGAGGTGAAAAACTGTTTTTT
-	-	TRBJ2-5	TRBV11-3	CASSPHEIAHETQYF	TGTGCCAGCAGCCCGCATGAGATAGCGCACGAGACCCAGTACTTC
-	TRBD1	TRBJ1-5	TRBV4-1	CASSQVLYRGDSQPQHF	TGCGCCAGCAGCCAAGTGCTGTACAGGGGGGATAGTCAGCCCCAGCATTTT
-	-	TRBJ1-4	TRBV2	CASSERDIATNEKLFF	TGTGCCAGCAGTGAACGGGATATTGCAACTAATGAAAAACTGTTTTTT
-	-	TRBJ1-5	TRBV6-1	CASTVTFRQPQHF	TGTGCCAGCACCGTGACATTCAGACAGCCCCAGCATTTT
-	-	TRBJ1-6	TRBV5-4	CASSLDSTVPPLHF	TGTGCCAGCAGCTTGGATTCAACAGTTCCACCCCTCCACTTT
-	-	TRBJ2-3	TRBV4-3	CASSGLNTDTQYF	TGCGCCAGCAGTGGGCTAAATACAGATACGCAGTATTTT
-	-	TRBJ2-2	TRBV7-8	CASSFYGGSTGELFF	TGTGCCAGCAGCTTTTACGGAGGTAGCACCGGGGAGCTGTTTTTT
-	-	TRBJ1-4	TRBV30	CAWSVPSGVREKLFF	TGTGCCTGGAGCGTACCATCAGGGGTTCGGGAAAAACTGTTTTTT
-	TRBD2	TRBJ2-1	TRBV5-1	CASSWVFGRAGNEQFF	TGCGCCAGCAGTTGGGTTTTCGGGAGGGCCGGGAATGAGCAGTTCTTC
-	TRBD2	TRBJ2-5	TRBV11-2	CASSLEGLAGSETQYF	TGTGCCAGCAGCTTAGAGGGACTAGCGGGATCAGAGACCCAGTACTTC
-	-	TRBJ2-1	TRBV5-1	CASSGSQYNEQFF	TGCGCCAGCAGCGGGAGCCAGTACAATGAGCAGTTCTTC
-	-	TRBJ1-5	TRBV30	CAWSKEGNQPQHF	TGTGCCTGGAGCAAGGAGGGCAATCAGCCCCAGCATTTT
-	TRBD2	TRBJ2-2	TRBV9	CASSVASGVNTGELFF	TGTGCCAGCAGCGTAGCTAGCGGGGTGAACACCGGGGAGCTGTTTTTT
-	-	TRBJ1-3	TRBV6-6	CASIFSRSGNTIYF	TGTGCCAGCATTTTCTCTCGCTCTGGAAACACCATATATTTT
-	TRBD2	TRBJ2-7	TRBV4-1	CASSQDQTSPRYEQYF	TGCGCCAGCAGCCAAGATCAGACTAGCCCTCGTTACGAGCAGTACTTC
-	TRBD1	TRBJ2-5	TRBV7-9	CASSLTGEETQYF	TGTGCCAGCAGCTTAACAGGGGAGGAGACCCAGTACTTC
-	-	TRBJ1-5	TRBV7-2	CASSLAGGAGQPQHF	TGTGCCAGCAGCTTAGCAGGGGGGGCTGGTCAGCCCCAGCATTTT
-	TRBD2	TRBJ2-1	TRBV7-3	CASSTPGTSANEQFF	TGTGCCAGCAGCACTCCCGGGACTAGCGCCAATGAGCAGTTCTTC
-	-	TRBJ2-2	TRBV5-5	CASSLAWRADFGELFF	TGTGCCAGCAGCTTGGCGTGGAGGGCGGATTTCGGGGAGCTGTTTTTT
-	TRBD1	TRBJ1-1	TRBV18	CASSPSPGGTEAFF	TGTGCCAGCTCACCATCGCCAGGGGGGACTGAAGCTTTCTTT
-	-	TRBJ2-2	TRBV6-5	CASSYSGPGLGELFF	TGTGCCAGCAGTTACTCGGGTCCCGGGTTGGGGGAGCTGTTTTTT
-	-	TRBJ1-1	TRBV5-1	CASSLGQGGQRTEAFF	TGCGCCAGCAGCCTAGGGCAGGGAGGCCAAAGGACTGAAGCTTTCTTT
-	TRBD1	TRBJ2-7	TRBV6-1	CASSFRGTYDEQYF	TGTGCCAGCAGTTTCAGGGGGACCTACGACGAGCAGTACTTC
-	TRBD1	TRBJ1-2	TRBV6-1	CASSEGQAEYGYTF	TGTGCCAGCAGTGAGGGACAGGCGGAATATGGCTACACCTTC
-	TRBD1	TRBJ1-5	TRBV19	CASRSSGGMSNQPQHF	TGTGCCAGTAGAAGTTCAGGGGGCATGAGCAATCAGCCCCAGCATTTT
-	TRBD1	TRBJ2-5	TRBV5-1	CASSLGTGETQYF	TGCGCCAGCAGCCTAGGGACAGGAGAGACCCAGTACTTC
-	-	TRBJ1-1	TRBV7-2	CASSFLGWTGSAFF	TGTGCCAGCAGCTTTCTTGGGTGGACGGGGAGCGCTTTCTTT
-	-	TRBJ1-1	TRBV7-3	CASSLSGGGTEAFF	TGTGCCAGCAGCTTATCCGGCGGGGGGACTGAAGCTTTCTTT
-	-	TRBJ1-1	TRBV19	CASSPPPPGDLLRGTEAFF	TGTGCCAGTAGCCCACCTCCGCCGGGGGATCTCCTAAGGGGCACTGAAGCTTTCTTT
-	-	TRBJ2-1	TRBV6-1	CASSIVNEQFF	TGTGCCAGCAGTATAGTTAATGAGCAGTTCTTC
-	TRBD2	TRBJ2-1	TRBV5-4	CASSFPLAGNNEQFF	TGTGCCAGCAGCTTCCCCCTAGCGGGAAACAATGAGCAGTTCTTC
-	-	TRBJ2-1	TRBV6-4	CAIYGTGQLEQFF	TGTGCCATTTACGGGACTGGGCAGTTAGAGCAGTTCTTC
-	TRBD2	TRBJ2-3	TRBV7-9	CASSSLSGRSTDTQYF	TGTGCCAGCAGCTCCCTTAGCGGGAGATCGACAGATACGCAGTATTTT
-	TRBD2	TRBJ2-1	TRBV10-3	CAIRSLAGLNEQFF	TGTGCCATCAGGTCACTAGCGGGTCTGAATGAGCAGTTCTTC
-	TRBD2	TRBJ2-1	TRBV7-9	CASSLDAGEVDEQFF	TGTGCCAGCAGCTTAGACGCGGGAGAGGTGGATGAGCAGTTCTTC
-	-	TRBJ1-4	TRBV30	CAWSGPGTTNEKLFF	TGTGCCTGGAGTGGGCCCGGGACAACTAATGAAAAACTGTTTTTT
-	TRBD2	TRBJ2-3	TRBV7-9	CASSFGLSGTGDTQYF	TGTGCCAGCAGCTTTGGGCTTAGCGGGACGGGGGATACGCAGTATTTT
-	-	TRBJ1-5	TRBV19	CASSHGYNQPQHF	TGTGCCAGTAGTCACGGTTACAATCAGCCCCAGCATTTT
-	TRBD1	TRBJ2-1	TRBV9	CASSAQTGGKYEQFF	TGTGCCAGCAGCGCCCAGACAGGGGGCAAGTATGAGCAGTTCTTC
-	-	TRBJ1-5	TRBV10-3	CAISERQADQPQHF	TGTGCCATCAGTGAGAGGCAAGCGGATCAGCCCCAGCATTTT
-	-	TRBJ2-5	TRBV7-7	CASSLVGVSETQYF	TGTGCTAGCAGCCTAGTAGGGGTCTCCGAGACCCAGTACTTC
-	-	TRBJ2-5	TRBV11-3	CASTMGDFRQETQYF	TGTGCCAGCACCATGGGGGACTTTAGGCAAGAGACCCAGTACTTC
-	TRBD2	TRBJ2-3	TRBV9	CASSVGLAGLDTQYF	TGTGCCAGCAGCGTTGGACTAGCGGGCCTAGATACGCAGTATTTT